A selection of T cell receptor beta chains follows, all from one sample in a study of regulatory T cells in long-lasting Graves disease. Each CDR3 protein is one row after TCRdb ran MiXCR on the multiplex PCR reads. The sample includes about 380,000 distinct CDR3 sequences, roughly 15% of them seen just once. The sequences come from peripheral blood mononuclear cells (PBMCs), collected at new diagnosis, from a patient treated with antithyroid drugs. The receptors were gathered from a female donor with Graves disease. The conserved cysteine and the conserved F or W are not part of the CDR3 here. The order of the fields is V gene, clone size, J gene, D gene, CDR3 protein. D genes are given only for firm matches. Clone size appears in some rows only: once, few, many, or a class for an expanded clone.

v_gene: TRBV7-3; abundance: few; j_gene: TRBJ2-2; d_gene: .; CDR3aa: ASSPAGRGTGELF
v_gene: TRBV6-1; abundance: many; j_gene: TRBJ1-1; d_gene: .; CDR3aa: ASPHLGMNTEAF
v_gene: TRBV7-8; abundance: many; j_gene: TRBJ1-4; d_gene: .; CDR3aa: ASSLSGGKKLF
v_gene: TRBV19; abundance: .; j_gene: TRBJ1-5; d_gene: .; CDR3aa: ASTKEYSNQPQH
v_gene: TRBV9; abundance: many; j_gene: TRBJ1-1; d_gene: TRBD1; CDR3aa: ASSPGGQNTEAF
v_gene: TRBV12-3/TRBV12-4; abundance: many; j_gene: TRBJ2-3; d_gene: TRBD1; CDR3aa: ASSSPTGATDTQY
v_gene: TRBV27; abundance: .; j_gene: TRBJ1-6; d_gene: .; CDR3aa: ATTDTRYNSPLH
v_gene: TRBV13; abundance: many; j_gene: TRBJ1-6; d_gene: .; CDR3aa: ASGEGRSSYNSPLH
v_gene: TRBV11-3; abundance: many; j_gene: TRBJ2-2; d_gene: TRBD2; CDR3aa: ASSSIPGLAGGEADTGELF
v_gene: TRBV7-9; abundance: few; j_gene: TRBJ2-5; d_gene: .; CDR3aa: ASTLGFETQY
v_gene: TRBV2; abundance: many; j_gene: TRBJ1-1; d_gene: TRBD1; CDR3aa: ASSPGTGYAGDEDTEAF
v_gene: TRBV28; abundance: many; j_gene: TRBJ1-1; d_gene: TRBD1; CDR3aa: ATGGRMDSV
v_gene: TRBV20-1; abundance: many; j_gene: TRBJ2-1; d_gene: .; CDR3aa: SASTEQF
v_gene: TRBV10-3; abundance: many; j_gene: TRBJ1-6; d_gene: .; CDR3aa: AISEGGLSYNSPLH
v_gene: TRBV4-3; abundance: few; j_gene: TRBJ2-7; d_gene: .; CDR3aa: ASSQDPDYEQY
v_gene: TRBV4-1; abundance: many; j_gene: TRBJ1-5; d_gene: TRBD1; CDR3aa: ASSRQGGYSNQPQH
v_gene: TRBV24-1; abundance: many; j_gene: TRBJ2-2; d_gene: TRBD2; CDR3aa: ATSESGLDTGELF
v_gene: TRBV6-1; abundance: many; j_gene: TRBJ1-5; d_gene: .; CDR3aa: ASGLSNQPQH
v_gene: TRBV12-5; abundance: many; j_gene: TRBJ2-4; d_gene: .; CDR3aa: ASGFSAGENIQY
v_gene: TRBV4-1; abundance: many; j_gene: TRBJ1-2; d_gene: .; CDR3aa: ASSQPGAGRSGYT
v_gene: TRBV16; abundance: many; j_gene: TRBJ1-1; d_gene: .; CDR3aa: ASSQNRLNTEAF
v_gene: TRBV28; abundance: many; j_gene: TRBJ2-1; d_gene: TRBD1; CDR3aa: ASTEWDRGGEQF
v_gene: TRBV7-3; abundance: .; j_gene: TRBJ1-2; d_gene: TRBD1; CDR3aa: ASSATGGNYGYT
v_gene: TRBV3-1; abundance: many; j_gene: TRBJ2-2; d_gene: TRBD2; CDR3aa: ASSQLAGAYTGELF
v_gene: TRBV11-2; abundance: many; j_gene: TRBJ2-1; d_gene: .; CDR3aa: ASSLGSLAEQF
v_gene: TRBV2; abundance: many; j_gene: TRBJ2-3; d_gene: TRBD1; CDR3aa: ASSGQGAGDTQY
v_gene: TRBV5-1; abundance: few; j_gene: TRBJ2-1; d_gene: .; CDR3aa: ASSLKWLHEQF
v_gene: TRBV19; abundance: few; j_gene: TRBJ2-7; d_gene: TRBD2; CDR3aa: ASSISTGGLGEQY
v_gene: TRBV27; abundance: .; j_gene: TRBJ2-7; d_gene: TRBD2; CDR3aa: ASSLGGVRFHEQY
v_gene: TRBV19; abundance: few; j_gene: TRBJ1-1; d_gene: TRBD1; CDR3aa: ATKTGANMNTEAF
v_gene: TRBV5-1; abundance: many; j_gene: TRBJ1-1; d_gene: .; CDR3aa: ASSDNLGNTEAF
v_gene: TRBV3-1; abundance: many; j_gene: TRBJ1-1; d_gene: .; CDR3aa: ASSQDLGGGNTEAF
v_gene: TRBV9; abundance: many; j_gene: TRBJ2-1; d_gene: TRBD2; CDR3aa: ASSVRSGAHNEQF
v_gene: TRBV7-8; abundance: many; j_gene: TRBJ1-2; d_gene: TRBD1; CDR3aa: ASSPGYRGRYNYGYT
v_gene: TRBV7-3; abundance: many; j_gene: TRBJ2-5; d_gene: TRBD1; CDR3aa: ASSLGTGGWQETQY
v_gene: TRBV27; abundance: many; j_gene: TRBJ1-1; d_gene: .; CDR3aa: ASNPTGQNTEAF
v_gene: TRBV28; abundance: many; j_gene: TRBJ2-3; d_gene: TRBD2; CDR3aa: ASSSGTSATDTQY
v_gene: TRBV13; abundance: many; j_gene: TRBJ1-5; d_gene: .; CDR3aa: ASSPRDSNQPQH
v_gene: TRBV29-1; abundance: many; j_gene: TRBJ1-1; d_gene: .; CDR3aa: SEWGGADTEAF
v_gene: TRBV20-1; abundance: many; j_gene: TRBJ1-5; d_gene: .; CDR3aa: SARGSDQPQH
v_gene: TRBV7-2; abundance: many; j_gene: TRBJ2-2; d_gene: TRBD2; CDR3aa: ASSLRAGLAGAGELF
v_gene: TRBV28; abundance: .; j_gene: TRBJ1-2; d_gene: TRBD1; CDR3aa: ASRSTKDRHANYGYT
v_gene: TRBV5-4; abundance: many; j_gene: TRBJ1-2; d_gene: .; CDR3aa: ASSPRYTREGYT
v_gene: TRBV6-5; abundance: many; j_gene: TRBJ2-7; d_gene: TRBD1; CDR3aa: ASSYSDRVDHEQY
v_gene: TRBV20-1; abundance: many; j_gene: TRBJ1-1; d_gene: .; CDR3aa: SARGNTEAF
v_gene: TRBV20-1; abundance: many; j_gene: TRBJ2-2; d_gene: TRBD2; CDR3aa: SAQTPTSGNTGELF
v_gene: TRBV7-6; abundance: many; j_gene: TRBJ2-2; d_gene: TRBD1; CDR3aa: ASSTRTGLVGELF
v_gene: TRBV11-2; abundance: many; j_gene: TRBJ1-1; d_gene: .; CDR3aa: ASSLGRRPNTEAF